The rows below give T cell receptor beta chains drawn from one sample of a study of cytomegalovirus exposure and HLA in healthy donors. Profiling relied on immunoSEQ multiplex PCR, and the TCRdb table lists in-frame clones only, not all of them. The top ten clones hold approximately 8% of a sample with around 49,000 clones, around 94% of them seen once. Sequenced sample: PBMCs. These receptors came from a woman between 18 and 30 years old in good health and CMV-seropositive. The CDR3 runs from the conserved cysteine through the conserved F or W.

V gene: TRBV27; CDR3 protein: CASSSPGLASYEQYF
V gene: TRBV4-1; CDR3 protein: CASSQDIGNEQFF
V gene: TRBV2; CDR3 protein: CASRVRTSGGWGNEQFF
V gene: TRBV7-6; CDR3 protein: CASSLYRETGLAGGVYNEQFF
V gene: TRBV6-4; CDR3 protein: CASSDSEGATGELFF
V gene: TRBV11-3; CDR3 protein: CASSLLGTTYNEQFF
V gene: TRBV27; CDR3 protein: CASSSWLTGTGDSNEQFF
V gene: TRBV6-5; CDR3 protein: CASSYPRTGNNEQFF
V gene: TRBV28; CDR3 protein: CASSLESGGYEQFF
V gene: TRBV7-6; CDR3 protein: CASSPWTGVNTGELFF
V gene: TRBV11-3; CDR3 protein: CASSPGQTPYEQYF
V gene: TRBV11-3; CDR3 protein: CASSLGGSNEQFF
V gene: TRBV28; CDR3 protein: CASSPSTALNTEAFF
V gene: TRBV11-3; CDR3 protein: CASSLGGGGGNTEAFF
V gene: TRBV28; CDR3 protein: CASKGTAETEAFF
V gene: TRBV27; CDR3 protein: CASSLTESTGELFF
V gene: TRBV9; CDR3 protein: CASSRTDGLAVTPYEQYF
V gene: TRBV7-8; CDR3 protein: CASSVGGGARGQTYEQYF
V gene: TRBV5-1; CDR3 protein: CASSLVQGGAGELFF
V gene: TRBV28; CDR3 protein: CASSLEQGYSTDTQYF
V gene: TRBV11-3; CDR3 protein: CASSLRDFSPYEQYF
V gene: TRBV28; CDR3 protein: CASSSRGIGDRGMNYGYTF
V gene: TRBV5-1; CDR3 protein: CASSLVSGRGNEQFF
V gene: TRBV12-5; CDR3 protein: CASGPRLATTGELFF
V gene: TRBV6-1; CDR3 protein: CASRYRAGDGYTF
V gene: TRBV5-1; CDR3 protein: CASSLEGAEAFF
V gene: TRBV19; CDR3 protein: CASSARDRGSETQYF
V gene: TRBV28; CDR3 protein: CASSTPGQGKGTGELFF
V gene: TRBV28; CDR3 protein: CATTGTGEGNEQFF
V gene: TRBV19; CDR3 protein: CASSAPTGMTGELFF
V gene: TRBV7-9; CDR3 protein: CASSRGGGPSYNEQFF
V gene: TRBV6-5; CDR3 protein: CASSLTGAMTDTQYF
V gene: TRBV9; CDR3 protein: CASSRQDSDIQYF
V gene: TRBV5-1; CDR3 protein: CASSLVAGGGDNEQFF
V gene: TRBV7-9; CDR3 protein: CASSSPGTDTQYF
V gene: TRBV7-2; CDR3 protein: CASSPTGYEQFF
V gene: TRBV27; CDR3 protein: CASSRTGSLGYTF
V gene: TRBV28; CDR3 protein: CAGRQELNTGELFF
V gene: TRBV7-2; CDR3 protein: CASSLGTANSPLHF
V gene: TRBV11-1; CDR3 protein: CASSSPGKNEAFF
V gene: TRBV15; CDR3 protein: CATSSFRDRVWASGRNEQFF
V gene: TRBV6-1; CDR3 protein: CASSEAGRWGGSAQYF
V gene: TRBV18; CDR3 protein: CASSPRAGETGELFF
V gene: TRBV5-6; CDR3 protein: CASSAYGGRGSNEQFF
V gene: TRBV9; CDR3 protein: CASSVVGGEEQYF
V gene: TRBV27; CDR3 protein: CASSGLKSSYNEQFF
V gene: TRBV28; CDR3 protein: CASTASGGTGGIYGYTF
V gene: TRBV10-3; CDR3 protein: CAIRPGQGITETQYF
V gene: TRBV2; CDR3 protein: CASTLSGANVLTF
V gene: TRBV4-3; CDR3 protein: CASSRPGEQFF
V gene: TRBV28; CDR3 protein: CASSPSSSSRGNEQFF
V gene: TRBV19; CDR3 protein: CASSITGGNTEAFF
V gene: TRBV6-5; CDR3 protein: CASSNAQGANYGYTF
V gene: TRBV15; CDR3 protein: CATAAGEGYEQYF
V gene: TRBV5-1; CDR3 protein: CASSLDFGYGYTF
V gene: TRBV30; CDR3 protein: CAWRGDFYEQYF
V gene: TRBV6-6; CDR3 protein: CASSYVRGDLNTEAFF
V gene: TRBV29-1; CDR3 protein: CSVEVTASTGELFF
V gene: TRBV19; CDR3 protein: CASGGVTGGQGGYTF
V gene: TRBV11-2; CDR3 protein: CASSRQINEKLFF